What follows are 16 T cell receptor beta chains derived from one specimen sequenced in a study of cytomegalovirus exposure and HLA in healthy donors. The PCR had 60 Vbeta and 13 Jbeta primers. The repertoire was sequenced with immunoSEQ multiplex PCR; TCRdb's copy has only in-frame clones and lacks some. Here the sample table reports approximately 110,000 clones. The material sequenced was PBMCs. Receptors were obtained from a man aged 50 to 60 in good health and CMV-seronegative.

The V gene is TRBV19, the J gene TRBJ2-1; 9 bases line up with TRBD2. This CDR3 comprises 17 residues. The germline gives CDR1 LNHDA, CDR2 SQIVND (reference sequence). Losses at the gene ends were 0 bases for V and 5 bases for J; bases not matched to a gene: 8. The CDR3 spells CASSIDGAGGPHNEQFF. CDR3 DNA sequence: TGTGCCAGTAGTATAGATGGGGCGGGAGGGCCCCACAATGAGCAGTTCTTC.

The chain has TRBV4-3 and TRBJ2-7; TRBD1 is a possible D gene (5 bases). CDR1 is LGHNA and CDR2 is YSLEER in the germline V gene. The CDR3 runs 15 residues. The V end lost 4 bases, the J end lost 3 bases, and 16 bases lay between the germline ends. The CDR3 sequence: CASSLHRSSIYEQYF. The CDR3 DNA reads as TGCGCCAGCAGCCTTCACAGGAGCTCGATCTACGAGCAGTACTTC.

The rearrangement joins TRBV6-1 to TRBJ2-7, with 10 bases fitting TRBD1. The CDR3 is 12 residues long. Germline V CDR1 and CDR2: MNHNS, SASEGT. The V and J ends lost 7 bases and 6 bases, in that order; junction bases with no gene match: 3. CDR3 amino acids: CASTRDRGEQYF. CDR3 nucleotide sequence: TGTGCCAGCACCCGGGACAGGGGCGAGCAGTACTTC.

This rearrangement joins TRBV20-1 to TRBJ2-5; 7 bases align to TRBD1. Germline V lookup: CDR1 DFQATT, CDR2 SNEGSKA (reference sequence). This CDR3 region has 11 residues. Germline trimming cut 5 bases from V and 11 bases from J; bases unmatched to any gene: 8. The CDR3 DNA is TGCAGTGCTGACGGACAGGCGGTACAGTACTTC. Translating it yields CSADGQAVQYF.

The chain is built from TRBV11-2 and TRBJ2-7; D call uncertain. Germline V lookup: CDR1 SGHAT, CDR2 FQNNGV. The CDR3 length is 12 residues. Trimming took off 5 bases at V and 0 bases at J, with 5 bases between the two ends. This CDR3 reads CASSLLSYEQYF. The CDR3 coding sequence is TGTGCCAGCAGCCTACTCTCCTACGAGCAGTACTTC.

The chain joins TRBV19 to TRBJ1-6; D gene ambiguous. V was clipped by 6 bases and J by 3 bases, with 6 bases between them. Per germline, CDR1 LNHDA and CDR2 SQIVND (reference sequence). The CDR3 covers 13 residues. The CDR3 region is CASSPGYNSPLHF. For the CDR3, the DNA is TGTGCCAGTAGCCCAGGCTATAATTCACCCCTCCACTTT.

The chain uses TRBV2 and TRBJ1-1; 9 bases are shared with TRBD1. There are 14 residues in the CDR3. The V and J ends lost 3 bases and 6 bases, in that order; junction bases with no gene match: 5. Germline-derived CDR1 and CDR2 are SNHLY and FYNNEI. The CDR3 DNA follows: TGTGCCAGCAGTGACCCGGACAGGGGAGCTGAAGCTTTCTTT. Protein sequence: CASSDPDRGAEAFF.

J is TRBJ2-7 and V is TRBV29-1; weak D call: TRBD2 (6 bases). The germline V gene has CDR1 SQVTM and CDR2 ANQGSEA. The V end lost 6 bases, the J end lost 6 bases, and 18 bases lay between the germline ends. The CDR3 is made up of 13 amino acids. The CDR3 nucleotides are TGCAGCGTGGGCCGGGACTCGGCGGGCGAGCAGTACTTC. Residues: CSVGRDSAGEQYF.

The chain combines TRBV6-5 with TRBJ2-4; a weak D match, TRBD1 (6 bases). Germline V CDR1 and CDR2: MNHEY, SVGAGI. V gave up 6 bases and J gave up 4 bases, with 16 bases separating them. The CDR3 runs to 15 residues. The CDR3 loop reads CASSFNRDKKNIQYF. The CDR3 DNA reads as TGTGCCAGCAGCTTTAACCGGGACAAAAAAAACATTCAGTACTTC.

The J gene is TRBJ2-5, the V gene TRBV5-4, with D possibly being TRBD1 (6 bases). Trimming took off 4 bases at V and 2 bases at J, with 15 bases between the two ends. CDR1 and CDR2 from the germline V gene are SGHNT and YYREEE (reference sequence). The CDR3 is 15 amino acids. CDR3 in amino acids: CASSISPDRQETQYF. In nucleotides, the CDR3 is TGTGCCAGCAGCATTTCCCCGGACAGACAAGAGACCCAGTACTTC.

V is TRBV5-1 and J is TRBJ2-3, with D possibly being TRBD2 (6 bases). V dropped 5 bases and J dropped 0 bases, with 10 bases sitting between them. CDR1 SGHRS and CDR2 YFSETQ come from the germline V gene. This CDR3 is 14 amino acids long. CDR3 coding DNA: TGCGCCAGCAGGAGCGGGCCTAGCACAGATACGCAGTATTTT. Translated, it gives CASRSGPSTDTQYF.

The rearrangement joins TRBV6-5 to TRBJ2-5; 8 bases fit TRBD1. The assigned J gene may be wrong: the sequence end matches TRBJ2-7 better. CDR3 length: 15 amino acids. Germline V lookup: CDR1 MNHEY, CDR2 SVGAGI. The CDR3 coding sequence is TGTGCCAGCAGCCCACCCCGGACAGGGACCTACGAGCAGTACTTC. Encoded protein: CASSPPRTGTYEQYF.

The DNA of the CDR3 is TGTGCCAGCTCACCGCTGGCAGAGGATGAAGCTTTCTTT. This gives the protein CASSPLAEDEAFF. The chain links TRBV18 to TRBJ1-1; D is undetermined. Germline V gene data show CDR1 as KGHSH and CDR2 as LQKENI. The V and J ends lost 3 bases and 7 bases respectively, with 12 bases between them. The CDR3 spans 13 residues.

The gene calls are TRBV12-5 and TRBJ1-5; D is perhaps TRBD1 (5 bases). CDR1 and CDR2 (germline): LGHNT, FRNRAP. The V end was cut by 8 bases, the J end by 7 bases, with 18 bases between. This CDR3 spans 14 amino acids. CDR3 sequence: CASRNSGVGQPQHF. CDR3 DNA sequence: TGTGCTAGTAGGAACTCGGGGGTGGGGCAGCCCCAGCATTTT.

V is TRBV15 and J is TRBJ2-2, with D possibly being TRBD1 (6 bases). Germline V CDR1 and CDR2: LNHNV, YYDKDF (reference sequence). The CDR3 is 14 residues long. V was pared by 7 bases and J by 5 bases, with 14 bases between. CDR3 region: CATIGPGETGELFF. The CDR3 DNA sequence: TGTGCCACCATCGGGCCAGGGGAAACCGGGGAGCTGTTTTTT.

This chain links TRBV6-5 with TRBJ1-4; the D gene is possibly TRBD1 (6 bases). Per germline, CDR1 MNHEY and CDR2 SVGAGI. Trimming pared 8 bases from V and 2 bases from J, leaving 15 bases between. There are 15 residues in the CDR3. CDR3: CASGRGGSTNEKLFF. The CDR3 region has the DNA TGTGCCAGCGGGAGGGGGGGCTCCACTAATGAAAAACTGTTTTTT.